These 2 T cell receptor beta chains were sequenced from one sample in a study of response to subunit inactivated influenza vaccine. Each CDR3 protein gets one entry after TCRdb re-called the RT-PCR reads with MiXCR. The sample holds roughly 570,000 distinct CDR3 sequences, under 15% seen once. Specimen: PBMCs from blood, collected 35 to 45 days after vaccination. The source is a man in his fifties or sixties who received an inactivated influenza vaccine.

This clonotype showed up many times. This chain uses TRBV10-3 with TRBJ1-5, with a tentative D call TRBD1 (5 bases). The CDR3 spans 13 residues. The germline V and J ends were trimmed by 4 bases and 9 bases, with 13 bases remaining between them. Germline loops: CDR1 ENHRY, CDR2 SYGVKD. CDR3 region: CAISANTGLPQHF. CDR3 DNA: TGTGCCATCAGTGCCAACACGGGGCTGCCCCAGCATTTT.

The chain combines TRBV15 with TRBJ2-7; 8 nucleotides agree with TRBD2. The CDR3 spans 15 residues. CDR1 is LNHNV and CDR2 is YYDKDF in the germline V gene (reference sequence). V lost 1 base, J lost 2 bases, and 4 bases stayed unmatched. CDR3: CATSRGAGAAYEQYF. The CDR3 nucleotides are TGTGCCACCAGCAGAGGAGCGGGGGCTGCCTACGAGCAGTACTTC.